This paragraph reports one T cell receptor (beta chain). The data were obtained in a study of blood T cell repertoires in COVID-19. Overall study: Acute and convalescent COVID-19 samples came from the United States, Italy and Spain. The analysed material was cDNA or gDNA that came from T cells, B-cell-depleted T cells, or PBMCs.

CDR3 length: 15 amino acids. The germline gives CDR1 LGHNT, CDR2 FRNRAP. V was cut by 2 bases and J by 4 bases, with 15 bases left in between. Per the authors' pipeline: Reference gene primers were amplified, and this amplification served to estimate nucleated cell counts. Profiled with immunoSEQ multiplex PCR; TCRdb holds only in-frame clones, not every one. D and trimming were read from the DNA, whereas the V and J calls and clone size are those reported in that table. Of 150,000 to 200,000 clones in the sample, approximately 78% were seen once. Seattle researchers signed up patients amid active infection and tracked them longitudinally.

This receptor was obtained from a woman older than 75 with COVID-19, enrolled during active disease. Sequenced input: peripheral blood. V is TRBV12-5 and J is TRBJ2-7, with D tentatively TRBD2 (6 bases). CDR3 DNA: TGTGCTAGTGGTTTGTGTGGGAGGCACAAATACGAGCAGTACTTC. Amino acid sequence: CASGLCGRHKYEQYF.